This T cell receptor beta chain was captured by sequencing in a study of beta chain features in type 1 diabetes. Study-wide results and caveats: Here, the possible influence of HLA type (on TCRB rearrangement) remained unresolved.

Worth noting for this clone: Its antigen remains unidentified.

The whole isolated RNA underwent reverse transcription, so sequencing captured expressed TCRB transcripts. Only in-frame clones appear in the TCRdb table, and some are missing; sequencing was by immunoSEQ multiplex PCR. The sample consists of about 620,000 clones, less than 20% of them appearing once. V was clipped by 0 bases and J by 4 bases, with 12 bases between them. There are 15 residues in the CDR3. In germline, CDR1 is SEHNR, CDR2 FQNEAQ (reference sequence). What was sequenced was naive CD4+ T cells from blood. This clonotype originated in a young man in good health. The chain joins TRBV7-9 to TRBJ1-2; D possibly corresponds to TRBD1 (5 bases). CDR3 DNA sequence: TGTGCCAGCAGCTTAGCAGTCGAAGGGGCCTATGGCTACACCTTC. Its translation: CASSLAVEGAYGYTF.